This T cell receptor (beta chain) was sequenced during a study of blood T cell repertoires in COVID-19. Study in general: The samples span acute and convalescent COVID-19 from the United States, Italy and Spain.

Trimming cost V 8 bases and J 0 bases, with 8 bases left between them. From germline, CDR1 is GTSNPN and CDR2 SVGIG (reference sequence). CDR3 length: 11 amino acids. Per the original methods: The assay estimated nucleated cells by amplifying reference gene primers. Clones were read by immunoSEQ multiplex PCR, and TCRdb kept only the in-frame ones, dropping some. That table furnishes V, J and clone size, whereas the DNA furnished D and trimming. The table has hundreds of thousands of clones, roughly 90% seen once. Material for sequencing was peripheral blood. The chain is built from TRBV30 and TRBJ2-7, with D maybe TRBD2 (5 bases). This receptor was taken from a woman aged 25 to 45 with active or convalescent COVID-19. CDR3: CALALSYEQYF. CDR3 DNA sequence: TGTGCCCTAGCTCTCTCCTACGAGCAGTACTTC.